The rows below give T cell receptor beta chains drawn from one sample of a study of technical replicates of blood from a handful of donors. Sequencing used immunoSEQ multiplex PCR; TCRdb keeps in-frame clones, though not all of them. Found here are tens of thousands of clones, under 99% of them singletons; the top ten hold 0.2% to 0.25%. The material sequenced was T cells isolated from PBMCs. The source of these receptors is a human donor in good health. CDR3s include the opening cysteine and the closing phenylalanine or tryptophan. The order of the fields is J gene, V gene, D gene, clone size, CDR3 DNA, CDR3 protein. The D gene is left open where the match is weak. Some rows mark clone size as missing; the rest say once, few, many or name a class of expanded clone.

TRBJ1-5 TRBV7-8 . . TGTGCCAGCAGCTTACGGATGGGGCAGGGCAGTCAGCCCCAGCATTTT CASSLRMGQGSQPQHF
TRBJ1-5 TRBV7-2 . . TGTGCCAGCAGCCTACGGCGGGGGAATCAGCCCCAGCATTTT CASSLRRGNQPQHF
TRBJ2-3 TRBV2 . . TGTGCCAGCAGTGCCGGTCCGGGCACAGATACGCAGTATTTT CASSAGPGTDTQYF
TRBJ2-5 TRBV7-3 TRBD2 . TGTGCCAGCAGCTTCGGGACTAGCGGGAGGGTTTTGTACCAAGAGACCCAGTACTTC CASSFGTSGRVLYQETQYF
TRBJ1-3 TRBV6-1 TRBD1 . TGTGCCAGCAAGCCAGGGGGTGGAAACACCATATATTTT CASKPGGGNTIYF
TRBJ1-2 TRBV10-3 TRBD1 . TGTGCCATCACCGAGCCCGGACAGGAGTATGGCTACACCTTC CAITEPGQEYGYTF
TRBJ1-2 TRBV6-6 TRBD1 few TGTGCCAGCAGTTATTACCCAGGGGGCATCTACGGCTACACCTTC CASSYYPGGIYGYTF
TRBJ1-1 TRBV7-2 . once TGTGCCAGCAGCCCAATAAGTGGGGCAAAGGGCGCTGAAGCTTTCTTT CASSPISGAKGAEAFF
TRBJ1-5 TRBV11-2 TRBD1 . TGTGCCAGCAGCTGGGGGACAGGGGTTAATCAGCCCCAGCATTTT CASSWGTGVNQPQHF
TRBJ1-1 TRBV4-1 . . TGCGCCAGCAGCCAGGCAGCGGACACTGAAGCTTTCTTT CASSQAADTEAFF
TRBJ2-1 TRBV2 . . TGTGCCAGCAGCGTGAGCGGGACATACAATGAGCAGTTCTTC CASSVSGTYNEQFF
TRBJ2-7 TRBV28 . . TGTGCCAGCAGTCTCTCAGGGTACGAGCAGTACTTC CASSLSGYEQYF
TRBJ1-5 TRBV2 TRBD1 . TGTGCCAGCAGTGCTACGGGACAGGGGCCCCAGCCCCAGCATTTT CASSATGQGPQPQHF
TRBJ2-5 TRBV30 . . TGTGCCTGGAGTGATAGAAGCGGGATGGCACAGGGGACCCAGTACTTC CAWSDRSGMAQGTQYF
TRBJ2-3 TRBV7-2 . . TGTGCCAGCAGCCCCGGCCTCTTAGCGGATACGCAGTATTTT CASSPGLLADTQYF
TRBJ2-7 TRBV5-6 . . TGTGCCAGCAGCTTGGGGGGCGGCTACTACGAGCAGTACTTC CASSLGGGYYEQYF
TRBJ2-7 TRBV28 . . TGTGCCTGCTCCAGGACTCCTGAGCAGTACTTC CACSRTPEQYF
TRBJ1-5 TRBV29-1 . . TGCAGCGTCCACCCTTTGGTCAGGGCCAATCAGCCCCAGCATTTT CSVHPLVRANQPQHF
TRBJ2-1 TRBV7-3 . . TGTGCCAGCAGCTCAGGACTATCGGGGCATGAGCAGTTCTTC CASSSGLSGHEQFF
TRBJ1-5 TRBV19 . . TGTGCCAGTAGTATGTGGCAGGGTTTAGGTGGCAATCAGCCCCAGCATTTT CASSMWQGLGGNQPQHF
TRBJ2-5 TRBV19 . . TGTGCCAGTAGCAGGGTACAAGAGACCCAGTACTTC CASSRVQETQYF
TRBJ2-7 TRBV9 . . TGTGCCAGCAGCGAAAAAACCCCCCTCGGGAAGCAGTACTTC CASSEKTPLGKQYF
TRBJ2-7 TRBV6-5 . . TGTGCCAGCAGCGGAATTAGCGGTAGCTCCTACGAGCAGTACTTC CASSGISGSSYEQYF
TRBJ2-7 TRBV15 TRBD1 once TGTGCCACAGGGACAGGGTTTAGTGGCGAGCAGTACTTC CATGTGFSGEQYF
TRBJ1-2 TRBV27 . . TGTGCCAGCAGTTTATCAGACAGGAACTATGGCTACACCTTC CASSLSDRNYGYTF
TRBJ2-7 TRBV6-6 . . TGTGCCAGCAGTTACTCGTCAGGGGACTCCTACGAGCAGTACTTC CASSYSSGDSYEQYF